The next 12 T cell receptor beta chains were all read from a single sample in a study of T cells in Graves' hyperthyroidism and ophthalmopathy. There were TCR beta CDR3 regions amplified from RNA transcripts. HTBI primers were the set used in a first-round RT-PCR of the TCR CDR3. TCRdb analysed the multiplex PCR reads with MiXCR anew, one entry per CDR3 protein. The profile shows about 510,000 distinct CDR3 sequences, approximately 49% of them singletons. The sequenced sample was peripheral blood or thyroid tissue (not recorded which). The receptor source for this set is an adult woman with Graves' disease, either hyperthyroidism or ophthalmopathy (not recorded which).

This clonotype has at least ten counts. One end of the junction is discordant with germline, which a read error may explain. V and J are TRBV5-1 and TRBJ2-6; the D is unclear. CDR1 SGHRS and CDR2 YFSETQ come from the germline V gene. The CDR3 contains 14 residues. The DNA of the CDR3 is TGTGCCAGCAGCTTGGTCTCCGGGGCCAACGTCCTGACTTTC. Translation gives CASSLVSGANVLTF.

The CDR3 reads CASTETAFAPQHF. The CDR3 DNA reads as TGTGCCAGCACCGAGACGGCGTTCGCGCCCCAGCATTTT. The chain uses TRBV2 and TRBJ1-5; no clear D. V lost 7 bases to trimming and J lost 9 bases, with 16 bases between them. CDR3 size: 13 residues. Germline V gives CDR1 SNHLY, CDR2 FYNNEI.

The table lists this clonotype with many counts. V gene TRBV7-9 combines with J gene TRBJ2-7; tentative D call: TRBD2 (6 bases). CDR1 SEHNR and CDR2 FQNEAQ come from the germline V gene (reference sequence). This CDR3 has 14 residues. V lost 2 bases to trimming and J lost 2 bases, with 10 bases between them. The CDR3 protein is CASSLQAGPYEQYF. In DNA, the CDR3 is TGTGCCAGCAGCTTACAAGCGGGCCCCTACGAGCAGTACTTC. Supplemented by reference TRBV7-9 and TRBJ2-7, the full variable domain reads DTGVSQNPRHKITKRGQNVTFRCDPISEHNRLYWYRQTLGQGPEFLTYFQNEAQLEKSRLLSDRFSAERPKGSFSTLEIQRTEQGDSAMYLCASSLQAGPYEQYFGPGTRLTVT.

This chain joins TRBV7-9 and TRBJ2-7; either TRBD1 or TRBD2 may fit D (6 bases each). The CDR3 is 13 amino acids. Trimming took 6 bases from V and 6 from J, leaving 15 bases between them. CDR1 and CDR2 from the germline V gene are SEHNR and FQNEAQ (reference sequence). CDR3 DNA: TGTGCCAGCAGGACCTTTGGAGGGGGCGAGCAGTACTTC. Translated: CASRTFGGGEQYF.

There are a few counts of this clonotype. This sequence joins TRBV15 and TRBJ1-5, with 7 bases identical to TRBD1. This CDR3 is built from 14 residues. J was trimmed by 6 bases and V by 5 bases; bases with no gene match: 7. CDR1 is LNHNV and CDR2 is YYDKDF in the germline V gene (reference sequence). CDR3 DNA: TGTGCCACCAGCGCCGACAGGGTGACTCAGCCCCAGCATTTT. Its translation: CATSADRVTQPQHF. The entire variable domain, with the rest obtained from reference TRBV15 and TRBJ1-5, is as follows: DAMVIQNPRYQVTQFGKPVTLSCSQTLNHNVMYWYQQKSSQAPKLLFHYYDKDFNNEADTPDNFQSRRPNTSFCFLDIRSPGLGDTAMYLCATSADRVTQPQHFGDGTRLSIL.

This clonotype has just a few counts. Written as DNA, the CDR3 is TGTGCCAGCAGCTGGCGGGTTACTGAAAAACTGTTTTTT. It is translated as CASSWRVTEKLFF. The rearrangement uses TRBV11-2 and TRBJ1-4, with D hard to call. Trimming took 4 bases from V and 7 from J, leaving 10 bases between them. CDR3 length equals 13 residues. Germline values: CDR1 SGHAT, CDR2 FQNNGV.

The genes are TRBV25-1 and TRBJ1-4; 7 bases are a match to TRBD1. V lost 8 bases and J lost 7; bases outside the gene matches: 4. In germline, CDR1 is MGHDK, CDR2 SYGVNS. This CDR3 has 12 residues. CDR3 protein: CASWDSGEKLFF. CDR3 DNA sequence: TGTGCCAGCTGGGACAGCGGTGAAAAACTGTTTTTT.

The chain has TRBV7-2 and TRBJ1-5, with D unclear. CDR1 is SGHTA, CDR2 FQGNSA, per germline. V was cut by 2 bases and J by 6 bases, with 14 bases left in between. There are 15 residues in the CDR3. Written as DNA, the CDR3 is TGTGCCAGCAGCTTATCCATGGGTGCGGGTCAGCCCCAGCATTTT. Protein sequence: CASSLSMGAGQPQHF.

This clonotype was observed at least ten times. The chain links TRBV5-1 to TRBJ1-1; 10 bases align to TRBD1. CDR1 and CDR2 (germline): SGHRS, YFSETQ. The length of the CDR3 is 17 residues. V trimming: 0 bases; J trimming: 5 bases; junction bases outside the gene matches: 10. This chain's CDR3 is CASSLDFGTGVFTEAFF. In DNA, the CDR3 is TGCGCCAGCAGCTTGGATTTCGGGACAGGGGTTTTTACTGAAGCTTTCTTT.

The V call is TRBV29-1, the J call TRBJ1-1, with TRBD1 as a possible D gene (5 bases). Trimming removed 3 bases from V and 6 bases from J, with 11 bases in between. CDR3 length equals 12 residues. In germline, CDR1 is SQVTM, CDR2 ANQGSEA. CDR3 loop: CSVDVRAPEAFF. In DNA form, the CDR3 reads TGCAGCGTTGACGTCAGGGCCCCTGAAGCTTTCTTT.

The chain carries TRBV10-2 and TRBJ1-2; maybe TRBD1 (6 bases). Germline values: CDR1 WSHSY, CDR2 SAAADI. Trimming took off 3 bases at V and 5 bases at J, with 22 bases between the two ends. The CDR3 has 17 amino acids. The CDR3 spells CASSDRSVAQGGYGYTF. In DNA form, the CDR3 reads TGCGCCAGCAGTGACAGGTCCGTCGCACAGGGAGGATATGGCTACACCTTC.

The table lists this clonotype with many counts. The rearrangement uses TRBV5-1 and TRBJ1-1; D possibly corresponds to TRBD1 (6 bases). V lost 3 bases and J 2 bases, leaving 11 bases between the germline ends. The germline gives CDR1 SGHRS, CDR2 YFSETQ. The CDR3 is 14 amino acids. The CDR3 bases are TGCGCCAGCAGCTGGGCAGGGGAAAACACTGAAGCTTTCTTT. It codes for CASSWAGENTEAFF.